This T cell receptor (beta chain) was recorded in a study of T-cell memory formation after mild COVID-19. Concerning this clonotype: As yet, its antigen is unknown.

With 3 bases clipped from V and 4 bases from J, the junction kept 11 bases outside the gene matches. Germline values: CDR1 LGHNA, CDR2 YNFKEQ. The CDR3 loop spans 16 amino acids. The authors produced TCR alpha and TCR beta cDNA libraries with sample barcodes and UMIs by 5'RACE using constant-segment primers. One entry per CDR3 protein results from TCRdb running MiXCR on the 5' RACE reads. Among approximately 570,000 distinct CDR3 sequences listed, 15% to 20% were seen once. General study points: Clones that shrank (day 15 to 85) were balanced CD4/CD8, whereas later expanders leaned CD4+. CD4+ clones that contracted lay mainly in CM and EM; CD8+ ones lay in EMRA.

The rearrangement uses TRBV4-2 and TRBJ1-2; 7 positions match TRBD1. Source material: PBMCs or a T cell subset sorted from them (not recorded which). This receptor was obtained from an adult woman who had mild COVID-19 (a few samples of this study predate the infection). Cell type and time point are not known. CDR3 nucleotide sequence: TGTGCCAGCAGCCAGGAGTCCGGGACAGACTTCTATGGCTACACCTTC. Protein: CASSQESGTDFYGYTF.